Listed here are 27 T cell receptor beta chains from one sample, sequenced in a study of T cell responses to AZD1222 COVID-19 vaccine. The method was immunoSEQ multiplex PCR; TCRdb's version includes in-frame clones alone and lacks a portion of them. The sample lists around 140,000 clones; roughly 92% were seen once. Source: peripheral blood, taken on day 0 of AZD1222 vaccination. The receptor source for this set is an adult in good health.

V usage is TRBV9 and J usage is TRBJ2-3; the D gene is possibly TRBD2 (6 bases). This CDR3 spans 15 amino acids. V lost 2 bases and J 1 base, leaving 11 bases between the germline ends. Germline V lookup: CDR1 SGDLS, CDR2 YYNGEE. CDR3 sequence (DNA): TGTGCCAGCAGCGTCGCGGGAATGCGCACAGATACGCAGTATTTT. It yields the protein CASSVAGMRTDTQYF.

The chain employs TRBV13 and TRBJ2-1; TRBD2 aligns across 9 bases. J lost 6 bases, V lost 0 bases, and 9 bases had no gene match. The CDR3 contains 17 residues. Germline-derived CDR1 and CDR2 are PRHDT and FYEKMQ (reference sequence). The chain's CDR3 is CASSLGRGSGRSNEQFF. The CDR3 coding sequence is TGTGCCAGCAGCTTAGGCCGGGGTAGCGGGAGAAGCAATGAGCAGTTCTTC.

V usage is TRBV7-2 and J usage is TRBJ1-5; D not resolved. The CDR3 is 14 residues long. Germline assignment: CDR1 SGHTA and CDR2 FQGNSA. V gave up 5 bases and J gave up 1 base, with 9 bases separating them. The CDR3 DNA sequence: TGTGCCAGCAGCGGACGGACCAGCAATCAGCCCCAGCATTTT. Translated: CASSGRTSNQPQHF.

The chain combines TRBV14 with TRBJ1-4; no clear D gene. The germline CDR1 and CDR2 sequences are SGHDN and FVKESK. The CDR3 contains 13 residues. Trimming took off 1 base at V and 4 bases at J, with 4 bases between the two ends. The CDR3 coding sequence is TGTGCCAGCAGCCAAGCCTTTAATGAAAAACTGTTTTTT. Residues: CASSQAFNEKLFF.

The V gene is TRBV15, the J gene TRBJ1-2, with D unresolved. Germline V lookup: CDR1 LNHNV, CDR2 YYDKDF (reference sequence). V was cut by 1 base and J by 0 bases, with 9 bases left in between. The CDR3 covers 15 residues. The CDR3 DNA follows: TGTGCCACCAGCAGAGCGCGCGGAGCTAACTATGGCTACACCTTC. This encodes CATSRARGANYGYTF.

The gene calls are TRBV5-1 and TRBJ1-2, with 7 bases aligning to TRBD1. Trimming at V came to 3 bases and at J to 9 bases, leaving 8 bases not matched to a gene. Germline V gives CDR1 SGHRS, CDR2 YFSETQ. CDR3 length equals 13 residues. Here the CDR3 DNA reads TGCGCCAGCAGCTGGGAGGACAGGCGTCGCTACACCTTC. Translated, it gives CASSWEDRRRYTF.

This rearrangement joins TRBV5-6 to TRBJ2-4, with D maybe TRBD2 (6 bases). Germline V gene data show CDR1 as SGHDT and CDR2 as YYEEEE. V was clipped by 0 bases and J by 0 bases, with 10 bases between them. This CDR3 spans 16 amino acids. The DNA of the CDR3 is TGTGCCAGCAGCTTGGACCTCGGGGGAGCCAAAAACATTCAGTACTTC. It codes for CASSLDLGGAKNIQYF. The full variable domain, with the rest looked up from reference TRBV5-6 and TRBJ2-4, is DAGVTQSPTHLIKTRGQQVTLRCSPKSGHDTVSWYQQALGQGPQFIFQYYEEEERQRGNFPDRFSGHQFPNYSSELNVNALLLGDSALYLCASSLDLGGAKNIQYFGAGTRLSVL.

The chain carries TRBV20-1 and TRBJ2-1; D uncertain. The germline gives CDR1 DFQATT, CDR2 SNEGSKA (reference sequence). This CDR3 comprises 15 residues. The V gene lost 3 bases and the J gene lost 5 bases, with 17 bases spanning the gap. CDR3 sequence reads: CSASERALIDNEQFF. CDR3 DNA sequence: TGCAGTGCTAGTGAGCGAGCGCTAATTGACAATGAGCAGTTCTTC.

CDR3 region: CATSDLGTASNTGELFF. Here the CDR3 DNA reads TGTGCCACCAGTGATTTGGGGACAGCCTCGAACACCGGGGAGCTGTTTTTT. J is TRBJ2-2 and V is TRBV24-1, with TRBD1 matching over 7 bases. With V trimmed by 0 bases and J by 0 bases, 3 bases remained unmatched. Germline V gives CDR1 KGHDR, CDR2 SFDVKD. The CDR3 loop spans 17 amino acids.

This clone is a singleton in its sample. The gene calls are TRBV5-5 and TRBJ2-7; 9 positions match TRBD1. The CDR3 spans 14 residues. Trimming at V came to 6 bases and at J to 1 base, leaving 5 bases not matched to a gene. Germline CDR1 and CDR2: SGHKS and YYEKEE (reference sequence). CDR3 coding DNA: TGTGCCAGCATCGAGACAGGGGGGTCCTACGAGCAGTACTTC. It translates to CASIETGGSYEQYF.

The chain has TRBV27 and TRBJ1-5; no clear D gene. The V gene's germline CDR1 is MNHEY and CDR2 SMNVEV (reference sequence). The CDR3 is 13 residues long. Trimming removed 4 bases from V and 4 bases from J, with 8 bases in between. CDR3 in amino acids: CASSSYGNQPQHF. CDR3 bases: TGTGCCAGCAGTTCTTACGGGAATCAGCCCCAGCATTTT.

V usage is TRBV3-1 (or the pseudogene TRBV3-2) and J usage is TRBJ1-5; no clear D gene. Trimming removed 1 base from V and 4 bases from J, with 2 bases in between. Germline values: CDR1 LGHDT, CDR2 YNNKEL (reference sequence). The CDR3 consists of 12 residues. The CDR3 DNA sequence: TGTGCCAGCAGCCAAGCGAATCAGCCCCAGCATTTT. It specifies CASSQANQPQHF.

The V and J genes are TRBV9 and TRBJ1-6, with TRBD1 identical over 9 bases. This CDR3 has 17 amino acids. Trimming removed 3 bases from V and 5 bases from J; junction bases left unmatched: 9. Germline V lookup: CDR1 SGDLS, CDR2 YYNGEE. CDR3 loop: CASSAGTGRMDNSPLHF. The CDR3 region has the DNA TGTGCCAGCAGCGCTGGGACAGGGAGGATGGATAATTCACCCCTCCACTTT.

This clone was observed a handful of times. The chain joins TRBV6-4 to TRBJ1-2, with D perhaps matching TRBD1 (5 bases). Germline V CDR1 and CDR2: MRHNA, SNTAGT. V lost 2 bases and J lost 8, with 12 bases in between. The CDR3 length is 13 residues. The CDR3 is CASSDKDGAGYTF. CDR3 bases: TGTGCCAGCAGTGACAAGGACGGGGCGGGCTACACCTTC.

As regards this clone: Sequence at one end of the junction differs from germline and may be a read error. The CDR3: CASSYGQSYRYTF. CDR3 in DNA: TGTGCCAGCAGTTACGGACAGTCCTATCGCTACACCTTC. The genes are TRBV6-2 or TRBV6-3 and TRBJ1-2; a weak D match, TRBD1 (6 bases). The CDR3 sequence is 13 residues long. CDR1 MNHEY and CDR2 SVGEGT come from the germline V gene.

The chain employs TRBV5-1 and TRBJ1-4; no firm D call. V lost 4 bases to trimming and J lost 0 bases, with 7 bases between them. The CDR3 totals 14 residues. CDR1 is SGHRS, CDR2 YFSETQ, per germline. CDR3 region: CASSRTATNEKLFF. DNA for the CDR3: TGCGCCAGCAGCCGGACCGCAACTAATGAAAAACTGTTTTTT. The full variable domain, its missing parts supplied by reference TRBV5-1 and TRBJ1-4, is KAGVTQTPRYLIKTRGQQVTLSCSPISGHRSVSWYQQTPGQGLQFLFEYFSETQRNKGNFPGRFSGRQFSNSRSEMNVSTLELGDSALYLCASSRTATNEKLFFGSGTQLSVL.

The V and J genes are TRBV15 and TRBJ2-1; TRBD2 matches 9 bases. The CDR3 runs to 15 residues. CDR1 LNHNV and CDR2 YYDKDF come from the germline V gene (reference sequence). J gave up 6 bases and V 3 bases, and 6 bases lay outside the gene matches. The CDR3 nucleotides are TGTGCCACCAGCAGGTCGGCTAGCGGGGCCAATGAGCAGTTCTTC. Its protein is CATSRSASGANEQFF.

The chain combines TRBV5-8 with TRBJ1-2, with D hard to call. V gave up 4 bases and J gave up 5 bases, with 15 bases separating them. The CDR3 contains 14 residues. The germline gives CDR1 SGHTS, CDR2 YDEGEE. CDR3 in DNA: TGTGCCAGCAGCCGAGACGGCAACCTTTATGGCTACACCTTC. Amino acid sequence: CASSRDGNLYGYTF.

V usage is TRBV19 and J usage is TRBJ1-1; TRBD1 is a possible D gene (5 bases). V lost 5 bases, J lost 1 base, and 8 bases lay in between. Germline CDR1 is LNHDA and CDR2 is SQIVND (reference sequence). The CDR3 spans 13 residues. CDR3 loop: CASSQGRNTEAFF. CDR3 nucleotide sequence: TGTGCCAGTAGTCAGGGACGGAACACTGAAGCTTTCTTT.

The chain recombines TRBV12-5 with TRBJ1-1; possible D gene TRBD1, 5 bases. This CDR3 is 13 amino acids long. The V gene's germline CDR1 is LGHNT and CDR2 FRNRAP. The V end lost 1 base, the J end lost 6 bases, and 9 bases lay between the germline ends. This chain's CDR3 is CASGLGRVPEAFF. The CDR3 DNA follows: TGTGCTAGTGGTTTGGGCAGGGTTCCTGAAGCTTTCTTT.

This sequence joins TRBV5-4 and TRBJ2-5; 7 nucleotides match TRBD1. This CDR3 is 14 amino acids long. Germline V gene sequence: CDR1 SGHNT, CDR2 YYREEE (reference sequence). After removal of 0 bases from V and 3 bases from J, the junction contained 2 bases not matched to a gene. CDR3 loop: CASSLEQGKETQYF. For the CDR3, the DNA is TGTGCCAGCAGCTTGGAACAGGGGAAAGAGACCCAGTACTTC.

The gene calls are TRBV27 and TRBJ2-3; tentatively, D is TRBD2 (6 bases). The germline gives CDR1 MNHEY, CDR2 SMNVEV (reference sequence). The CDR3 runs 14 residues. Trimming shortened V by 4 bases and J by 6 bases, and 14 bases separated the two germline ends. The CDR3 region is CASSSRDSGDTQYF. DNA for the CDR3: TGTGCCAGCAGTTCCCGGGACTCAGGGGATACGCAGTATTTT.

This chain joins TRBV11-1 and TRBJ2-5; no reliable D call. Looked up from germline, CDR1 is SGHAT and CDR2 is FQDESV (reference sequence). With 0 bases removed from V and 7 bases from J, the gap between germline ends came to 12 bases. The length of the CDR3 is 14 residues. CDR3 DNA: TGTGCCAGCAGCTTAGCGCAGTGGAAGGGGACCCAGTACTTC. Amino acid sequence: CASSLAQWKGTQYF.

The chain employs TRBV11-2 and TRBJ2-1, with a tentative D call TRBD1 (6 bases). Trimming shortened V by 3 bases and J by 9 bases, and 21 bases separated the two germline ends. The CDR3 is 16 residues long. Germline CDR1 reads SGHAT; CDR2 reads FQNNGV. CDR3 protein: CASSFTVRTGTSEQFF. The CDR3, as DNA: TGTGCCAGCAGCTTCACCGTCCGCACAGGGACAAGTGAGCAGTTCTTC.

V usage is TRBV2 and J usage is TRBJ1-5; D is ambiguous. CDR1 is SNHLY, CDR2 FYNNEI, per germline. The length of the CDR3 is 12 residues. Trimming pared 6 bases from V and 6 bases from J, leaving 9 bases between. The CDR3 DNA reads as TGTGCCAGCAGCGACATCGGTCAGCCCCAGCATTTT. The encoded protein is CASSDIGQPQHF.

V and J are TRBV25-1 and TRBJ1-1, with 8 positions matching TRBD1. Germline V gene data show CDR1 as MGHDK and CDR2 as SYGVNS. Unmatched junction bases numbered 2, after V lost 8 bases and J lost 0 bases. The CDR3 extends over 13 amino acids. CDR3 coding DNA: TGTGCCAGCGGACAGGGCTTGAACACTGAAGCTTTCTTT. Encoded protein: CASGQGLNTEAFF.

This chain joins TRBV6-1 and TRBJ1-6; possible D gene TRBD1, 5 bases. Germline lookup yields CDR1 MNHNS and CDR2 SASEGT. This CDR3 contains 15 residues. The germline V and J ends were trimmed by 3 bases and 10 bases, with 16 bases remaining between them. The CDR3 coding sequence is TGTGCCAGCAGTGAGCCCGGTTGGGGGTTATCACCCCTCCACTTT. As protein: CASSEPGWGLSPLHF.